This TCR beta chain is drawn from a study of blood T cell repertoires in COVID-19. Study at large: Sites across the United States, Italy and Spain contributed samples from acute and convalescent COVID-19. PBMCs, B-cell-depleted T cells, or T cells were the source of the cDNA or gDNA that made up the material.

This CDR3 contains 14 residues. Germline-derived CDR1 and CDR2 are SQVTM and ANQGSEA. V shed 1 base, J shed 6 bases, and the junction held 6 bases outside the gene matches. As processed by the authors: Using reference gene primer amplification, nucleated cell counts were estimated. Sequenced by immunoSEQ multiplex PCR; TCRdb stores in-frame clones only, minus some. The D gene and trimming were derived from the DNA, and the V and J assignments and clone size from that table. This sample yields more than 100,000 clones, of which over 65% are seen a single time; 4% to 5.5% belongs to the top ten. The TCR comes from a woman in her 70s with acute or convalescent COVID-19. Specimen: peripheral blood. This rearrangement joins TRBV29-1 to TRBJ1-2, with TRBD1 matching over 9 bases. The CDR3 nucleotides are TGCAGCGTTGAAGGGGACAGGGCGGTGGATGGCTACACCTTC. Its protein product is CSVEGDRAVDGYTF.